Below, 27 T cell receptor beta chains from the same sample are listed, as sequenced in a study of blood T cells in healthy people across ages. Next came a second PCR, run for about 7 to 12 cycles, which used a sample-barcoded 5' primer along with a J-beta primer mix. TCRdb analysed the 5' RACE reads with MiXCR anew, one entry per CDR3 protein. Of roughly 1.7 million distinct CDR3 sequences listed, roughly 32% are singletons. The sample comprised blood. These receptors came from a young woman in good health.

The chain employs TRBV5-1 and TRBJ1-4, with a weak D call TRBD1 (5 bases). From germline, CDR1 is SGHRS and CDR2 YFSETQ. This CDR3 is 15 amino acids long. Between the trimmed V and J ends, which lost 2 bases and 0 bases, there was a span of 8 bases. CDR3: CASSFTGATNEKLFF. CDR3 nucleotide sequence: TGCGCCAGCAGCTTCACAGGTGCAACTAATGAAAAACTGTTTTTT.

The sample holds one count of this clonotype. It may be a read error: a sequence one base away is much more abundant. The DNA for the CDR3 is TGTGCCAGCAGCCCCCAGGGAGCTTCAGCTACGCAGTATTTT. Its translation is CASSPQGASATQYF. V and J are TRBV7-3 and TRBJ2-3; D assignment may be TRBD1 or TRBD2 (5 bases each). Germline CDR1 reads SGHTA; CDR2 reads FQGTGA. The CDR3 consists of 14 residues. Trimming removed 5 bases at V and 8 bases at J, with 17 bases between. Full variable domain (rest looked up from reference TRBV7-3 and TRBJ2-3): GAGVSQTPSNKVTEKGKYVELRCDPISGHTALYWYRQSLGQGPEFLIYFQGTGAADDSGLPNDRFFAVRPEGSVSTLKIQRTERGDSAVYLCASSPQGASATQYFGPGTRLTVL.

The CDR3 is CASSLGRGGLIDTQYF. CDR3 DNA sequence: TGTGCCAGCAGCTTGGGACGGGGGGGCCTCATAGATACGCAGTATTTT. V is TRBV5-6 and J is TRBJ2-3; 8 nucleotides agree with TRBD2. The V gene's germline CDR1 is SGHDT and CDR2 YYEEEE. The junction had 8 bases not matched to a gene; V was cut back by 0 bases and J by 5 bases. The CDR3 covers 16 residues.

The chain carries TRBV5-4 and TRBJ2-7, with D maybe TRBD2 (6 bases). Germline V gives CDR1 SGHNT, CDR2 YYREEE (reference sequence). Trimming shortened V by 3 bases and J by 2 bases, and 15 bases separated the two germline ends. CDR3 length equals 15 residues. The CDR3: CASSSRGGATYEQYF. CDR3 bases: TGTGCCAGCAGCTCGCGCGGAGGGGCGACCTACGAGCAGTACTTC.

This clonotype has more than one count but fewer than ten. The chain couples TRBV6-2 or TRBV6-3 to TRBJ2-5; TRBD2 matches 9 bases. CDR1 is MNHEY and CDR2 is SVGEGT in the germline V gene. The V segment lost 7 bases and the J segment 4 bases; nucleotides outside the gene matches: 13. This CDR3 is 16 amino acids long. CDR3 DNA: TGTGCCAGCACCTCCCGTTCTAGCGGGGAGGTAGAGACCCAGTACTTC. The encoded protein is CASTSRSSGEVETQYF.

Of note for this clonotype: A much larger clone lies one base from this, so it may be a read error. V is TRBV3-1 and J is TRBJ2-5; 10 bases are a match to TRBD2. The CDR3 extends over 16 amino acids. Trimming cost V 3 bases and J 4 bases; bases outside gene matches: 8. The germline V gene encodes CDR1 LGHDT and CDR2 YNNKEL (reference sequence). The CDR3 reads CASSQGSGGNRETQYF. CDR3 nucleotides: TGTGCCAGCAGCCAGGGTAGCGGGGGGAACCGAGAGACCCAGTACTTC.

This clonotype was seen a few times. The rearrangement links TRBV24-1 to TRBJ2-5; the match to TRBD2 covers 8 bases. The germline gives CDR1 KGHDR, CDR2 SFDVKD. The length of the CDR3 is 16 residues. Unmatched junction bases numbered 7, after V lost 0 bases and J lost 5 bases. CDR3 DNA: TGTGCCACCAGTGATTTGCGGGAACTAGCGGCGGAGACCCAGTACTTC. The encoded protein is CATSDLRELAAETQYF.

In its sample, this clonotype was seen once. The V gene is TRBV20-1, the J gene TRBJ2-2; tentative D call: TRBD2 (6 bases). The ends were cut back, 3 bases at V and 1 base at J, with 9 bases in the middle. CDR3 length equals 14 residues. The germline V gene encodes CDR1 DFQATT and CDR2 SNEGSKA (reference sequence). The CDR3 sequence: CSASRLENTGELFF. CDR3 sequence (DNA): TGCAGTGCTAGCAGACTAGAGAACACCGGGGAGCTGTTTTTT.

This clonotype was counted a few times. The chain employs TRBV6-2 or TRBV6-3 and TRBJ2-7, with D perhaps matching TRBD2 (5 bases). Trimming shortened V by 2 bases and J by 0 bases, and 8 bases separated the two germline ends. Per germline, CDR1 MNHEY and CDR2 SVGEGT. CDR3 length equals 14 residues. CDR3 in amino acids: CASSYPGFSYEQYF. CDR3 in DNA: TGTGCCAGCAGTTACCCGGGGTTCTCCTACGAGCAGTACTTC.

This clonotype showed up just a few times. The J gene is TRBJ1-2, the V gene TRBV4-1, with D unclear. V was shortened by 0 bases and J by 5 bases, with 7 bases between the two germline ends. Germline CDR1 and CDR2: MGHRA and YSYEKL. This CDR3 has 13 amino acids. CDR3 in amino acids: CASSQEGWYGYTF. The CDR3 nucleotides read TGCGCCAGCAGCCAAGAGGGATGGTATGGCTACACCTTC.

This clonotype was counted between two and nine times. This chain connects TRBV27 to TRBJ2-4; D gene ambiguous. The tail of the sequence fits TRBJ2-7 better, so the J call may be wrong. The germline V gene encodes CDR1 MNHEY and CDR2 SMNVEV (reference sequence). The CDR3 spans 14 residues. CDR3 sequence: CASSSRPGNYEQYF. In DNA, the CDR3 is TGTGCCAGCAGTTCTCGGCCGGGTAACTACGAGCAGTACTTC.

This clonotype was seen a handful of times. This chain links TRBV6-1 with TRBJ2-4, with 10 bases lining up with TRBD2. The J call is uncertain, as TRBJ2-7 better fits the DNA end. The CDR3 contains 15 residues. CDR1 is MNHNS and CDR2 is SASEGT in the germline V gene. The DNA of the CDR3 is TGTGCCAGCAGTGAAGTAACTAGCGGGATCTACGAGCAGTACTTC. Translation: CASSEVTSGIYEQYF.

This clonotype was seen a few times. The V call is TRBV7-2, the J call TRBJ1-2; perhaps TRBD1 as D (6 bases). Germline V CDR1 and CDR2: SGHTA, FQGNSA. This CDR3 has 12 amino acids. Trimming took off 7 bases at V and 6 bases at J, with 12 bases between the two ends. DNA for the CDR3: TGTGCCAGCAACCGGGACACTCATGGCTACACCTTC. The encoded protein is CASNRDTHGYTF.

About this clonotype: This may be a read error, as it is one base from a much larger clone. V and J are TRBV29-1 and TRBJ1-2; D might be TRBD1 (6 bases). Between the trimmed V and J ends, which lost 0 bases and 8 bases, there was a span of 10 bases. The germline gives CDR1 SQVTM, CDR2 ANQGSEA. The CDR3 has 12 residues. The CDR3 coding sequence is TGCAGCGTTGAAGAAGGGGGGCAAGGCTACACCTTC. Translated: CSVEEGGQGYTF.

A remark on this clonotype: Germline is not matched at one junction end, which may reflect a read error. The chain has TRBV10-3 and TRBJ2-5; 7 nucleotides agree with TRBD1. The CDR3 has 16 amino acids. Per germline, CDR1 ENHRY and CDR2 SYGVKD. The CDR3 reads CATSQTGDPLRETQYF. CDR3 DNA: TGTGCCACCAGTCAAACAGGGGACCCGCTTCGAGAGACCCAGTACTTC.

This clonotype was counted between two and nine times. The J gene is TRBJ1-1, the V gene TRBV25-1; 8 nucleotides line up with TRBD1. The CDR3 consists of 15 residues. Germline trimming cut 1 base from V and 4 bases from J; bases unmatched to any gene: 5. From germline, CDR1 is MGHDK and CDR2 SYGVNS. The CDR3 is CASSESPGGFTEAFF. The CDR3 coding sequence is TGTGCCAGCAGTGAATCTCCAGGGGGCTTCACTGAAGCTTTCTTT. Full variable domain (missing parts from reference TRBV25-1 and TRBJ1-1): EADIYQTPRYLVIGTGKKITLECSQTMGHDKMYWYQQDPGMELHLIHYSYGVNSTEKGDLSSESTVSRIRTEHFPLTLESARPSHTSQYLCASSESPGGFTEAFFGQGTRLTVV.

This sequence joins TRBV20-1 and TRBJ1-5; TRBD1 matches at 9 bases. The CDR3 sequence is 16 residues long. Germline V gene data show CDR1 as DFQATT and CDR2 as SNEGSKA (reference sequence). Trimming took 0 bases from V and 5 from J; bases not matched to a gene: 8. For the CDR3, the DNA is TGCAGTGCTAGAGACCCGCCGGACAGGGGACATCAGCCCCAGCATTTT. The encoded protein is CSARDPPDRGHQPQHF.

This clonotype was counted only a few times. The chain employs TRBV6-1 and TRBJ2-1; 7 bases line up with TRBD1. V gave up 6 bases and J gave up 5 bases; unmatched junction bases: 7. CDR1 is MNHNS, CDR2 SASEGT, per germline. This CDR3 spans 14 amino acids. The CDR3 sequence is CASRETGAHNEQFF. The CDR3 DNA sequence: TGTGCCAGCAGGGAAACAGGGGCTCACAATGAGCAGTTCTTC.

CDR3 sequence reads: CASSQVSQYNSPLHF. DNA of the CDR3: TGTGCCAGCTCCCAAGTGAGTCAGTATAATTCACCCCTCCACTTT. The V and J genes are TRBV28 and TRBJ1-6, with D unresolved. Germline-derived CDR1 and CDR2 are MDHEN and SYDVKM. CDR3 length: 15 amino acids. V lost 8 bases to trimming and J lost 4 bases, with 15 bases between them.

This clonotype came up a few times. This chain connects TRBV2 to TRBJ2-4, with 14 bases aligning to TRBD2. The CDR3 length is 15 residues. The germline V gene has CDR1 SNHLY and CDR2 FYNNEI. V lost 6 bases to trimming and J lost 13 bases; unmatched junction nucleotides: 11. CDR3 in amino acids: CASSLPGLAGEVQYF. CDR3 sequence (DNA): TGTGCCAGCAGCTTACCGGGACTAGCGGGAGAGGTGCAGTACTTC.

The chain employs TRBV24-1 and TRBJ2-3; 8 positions agree with TRBD1. This CDR3 comprises 15 residues. The V gene end was trimmed by 3 bases and the J gene end by 6 bases; junction bases not matched to a gene: 7. CDR1 is KGHDR and CDR2 is SFDVKD in the germline V gene. CDR3 sequence (DNA): TGTGCCACCAGTGATAAGCGGACAGGGAGGGATACGCAGTATTTT. Its protein is CATSDKRTGRDTQYF.

The genes are TRBV2 and TRBJ2-1; TRBD2 aligns across 11 bases. Trimming at V came to 4 bases and at J to 5 bases, leaving 10 bases not matched to a gene. Germline values: CDR1 SNHLY, CDR2 FYNNEI. This CDR3 region has 17 residues. The CDR3: CASSGARLAGNNNEQFF. As DNA, the CDR3 is TGTGCCAGCAGTGGAGCGAGACTAGCGGGAAACAACAATGAGCAGTTCTTC.

The chain has TRBV19 and TRBJ1-5; D uncertain. This CDR3 has 13 amino acids. The germline gives CDR1 LNHDA, CDR2 SQIVND (reference sequence). V was pared by 8 bases and J by 0 bases, with 8 bases between. This chain's CDR3 is CASDVASNQPQHF. CDR3 DNA sequence: TGTGCCAGTGATGTAGCTAGCAATCAGCCCCAGCATTTT.

The chain has TRBV29-1 and TRBJ2-3; D is perhaps TRBD1 (8 bases). CDR1 and CDR2 (germline): SQVTM, ANQGSEA. The CDR3 has 17 amino acids. V lost 4 bases and J 0 bases, leaving 20 bases between the germline ends. The CDR3 here is CSVATGGLAESTDTQYF. DNA for the CDR3: TGCAGCGTTGCAACAGGGGGGCTAGCGGAGAGCACAGATACGCAGTATTTT.

This clonotype was observed at least ten times. This chain joins TRBV4-1 and TRBJ2-7; the D is unclear. This CDR3 is 13 amino acids long. Looked up from germline, CDR1 is MGHRA and CDR2 is YSYEKL. The V end was cut by 5 bases, the J end by 2 bases, with 10 bases between. The CDR3 coding sequence is TGCGCCAGCAGCGAACGATCCCCCTACGAGCAGTACTTC. Amino acid sequence: CASSERSPYEQYF.

This clonotype was seen many times. The rearrangement links TRBV6-5 to TRBJ2-1, with TRBD2 matching 9 bases. Unmatched junction bases numbered 5, after V lost 4 bases and J lost 4 bases. In germline, CDR1 is MNHEY, CDR2 SVGAGI. The CDR3 length is 15 residues. CDR3 protein: CASSFTSGPYNEQFF. DNA of the CDR3: TGTGCCAGCAGTTTTACTAGCGGGCCGTACAATGAGCAGTTCTTC.

This clonotype has more than one count but fewer than ten. This chain uses TRBV7-9 with TRBJ2-7; 15 nucleotides align to TRBD2. This CDR3 has 17 residues. CDR1 is SEHNR and CDR2 is FQNEAQ in the germline V gene (reference sequence). J gave up 10 bases and V 5 bases, and 15 bases lay outside the gene matches. CDR3 sequence: CASSPVGLAGGPEAQYF. DNA for the CDR3: TGTGCCAGCAGCCCAGTCGGACTAGCGGGGGGGCCCGAGGCCCAGTACTTC.